This T cell receptor beta chain stems from a study of CD4 T cells in relation to SARS-CoV-2 and coronaviruses. On the study more broadly: ViraFEST: approximately ten-day antigen culture of PBMCs, then TCR beta CDR3 sequencing. The restricting HLA molecule for shared crossreactive spike epitopes was mapped.

CDR1 is SGHDN, CDR2 FVKESK, per germline. With V trimmed by 4 bases and J by 7 bases, 10 bases remained unmatched. CDR3 length: 14 amino acids. CD4+ T cells from unexposed donors were obtained before the COVID-19 pandemic (2011-2018). CD4+ T cells were isolated from the cells after 10 days of culture. Cells permitting, SARS-CoV-2 S/N and four cold-coronavirus spikes were tested on unexposed-donor CD4+ T cells. Cultures received half-medium IL-2 refreshes on days 3 and 7. This clone has more than one count but fewer than ten. Its target is unknown. The method was immunoSEQ multiplex PCR; TCRdb's version includes in-frame clones alone and lacks a portion of them. The table includes roughly 18,000 clones, approximately 75% detected once.

The chain employs TRBV14 and TRBJ2-7; 7 bases line up with TRBD2. The sequencing input was CD4+ T cells from PBMCs, cultured in vitro. The clonotype comes from a human donor in good health. This CDR3 is CASSPPGGFREQYF. CDR3 nucleotide sequence: TGTGCCAGCAGCCCCCCGGGGGGATTTCGGGAGCAGTACTTC.